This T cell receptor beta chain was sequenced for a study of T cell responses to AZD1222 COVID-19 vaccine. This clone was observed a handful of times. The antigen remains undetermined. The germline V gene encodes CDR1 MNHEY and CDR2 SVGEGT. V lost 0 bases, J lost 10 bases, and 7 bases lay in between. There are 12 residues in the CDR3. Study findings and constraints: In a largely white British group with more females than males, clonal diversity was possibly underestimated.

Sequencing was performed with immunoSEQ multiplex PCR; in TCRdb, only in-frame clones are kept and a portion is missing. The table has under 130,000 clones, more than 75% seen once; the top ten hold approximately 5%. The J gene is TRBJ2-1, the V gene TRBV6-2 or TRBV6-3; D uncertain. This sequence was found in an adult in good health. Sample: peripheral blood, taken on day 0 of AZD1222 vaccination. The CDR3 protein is CASSYSSAEQFF. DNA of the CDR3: TGTGCCAGCAGTTACTCGTCGGCGGAGCAGTTCTTC.